This T cell receptor (beta chain) was observed in a study of blood T cell repertoires in COVID-19. The overall study: The cDNA or gDNA used as material had been derived from T cells, B-cell-depleted T cells, or PBMCs.

The protocol was immunoSEQ multiplex PCR, while the TCRdb copy is restricted to in-frame clones and leaves out a portion. The data show roughly 330,000 clones, more than 80% seen once. V dropped 7 bases and J dropped 4; count of bases not matched to a gene: 13. Looked up from germline, CDR1 is SQVTM and CDR2 is ANQGSEA. CDR3 length: 15 amino acids. V is TRBV29-1 and J is TRBJ2-3; 8 nucleotides agree with TRBD1. The specimen was peripheral blood. The receptor comes from a man aged 18-30 years who had recovered from COVID-19. The CDR3 reads CSAYNWDRNADTQYF. In DNA form, the CDR3 reads TGCAGCGCTTACAATTGGGACAGGAACGCAGATACGCAGTATTTT.